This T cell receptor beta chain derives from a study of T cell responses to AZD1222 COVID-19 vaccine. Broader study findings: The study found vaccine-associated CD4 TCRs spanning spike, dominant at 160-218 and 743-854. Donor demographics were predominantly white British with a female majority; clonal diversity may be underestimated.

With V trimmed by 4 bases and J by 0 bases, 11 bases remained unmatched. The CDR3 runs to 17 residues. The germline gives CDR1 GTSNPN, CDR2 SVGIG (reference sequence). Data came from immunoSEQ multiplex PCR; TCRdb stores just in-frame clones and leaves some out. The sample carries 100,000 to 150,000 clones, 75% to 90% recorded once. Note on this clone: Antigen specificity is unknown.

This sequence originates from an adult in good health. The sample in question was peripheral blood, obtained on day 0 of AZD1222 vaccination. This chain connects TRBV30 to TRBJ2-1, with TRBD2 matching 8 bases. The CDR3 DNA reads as TGTGCCTGGAATCGGGGTAGCGGGATAAGCTCCTACAATGAGCAGTTCTTC. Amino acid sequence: CAWNRGSGISSYNEQFF.